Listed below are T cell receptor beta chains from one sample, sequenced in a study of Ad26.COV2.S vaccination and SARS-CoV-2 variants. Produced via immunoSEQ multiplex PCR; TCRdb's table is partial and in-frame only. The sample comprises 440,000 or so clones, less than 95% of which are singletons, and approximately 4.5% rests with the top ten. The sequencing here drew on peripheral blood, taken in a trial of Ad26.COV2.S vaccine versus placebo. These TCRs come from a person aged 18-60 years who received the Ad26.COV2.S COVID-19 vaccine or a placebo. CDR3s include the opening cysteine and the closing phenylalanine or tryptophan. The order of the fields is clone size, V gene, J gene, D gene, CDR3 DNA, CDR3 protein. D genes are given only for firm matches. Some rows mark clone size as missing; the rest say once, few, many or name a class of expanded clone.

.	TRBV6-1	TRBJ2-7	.	TGTGCCAGCAGTGAAGTTAAGGAGACCTACGAGCAGTACTTC	CASSEVKETYEQYF
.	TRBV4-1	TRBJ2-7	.	TGCGCCAGCAGCCAAGATGATTCGACAGACGAGCAGTACTTC	CASSQDDSTDEQYF
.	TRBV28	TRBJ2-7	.	TGTGCCAGCACCGTACAACTGCCGGACTACGAGCAGTACTTC	CASTVQLPDYEQYF
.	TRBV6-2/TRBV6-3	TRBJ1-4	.	TGTGCCAGCAGCTCCCCGGCATCGGTAGGAGAAAAACTGTTTTTT	CASSSPASVGEKLFF
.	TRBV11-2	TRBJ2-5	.	TGTGCCAGCCTATCCATGGTACCGCCGGATGGGGAGACCCAGTACTTC	CASLSMVPPDGETQYF
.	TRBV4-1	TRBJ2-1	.	TGCGCCAGCAGCCAAGTGAACCTCCTTTCCTACAATGAGCAGTTCTTC	CASSQVNLLSYNEQFF
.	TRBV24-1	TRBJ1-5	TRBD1	TGTGCCACCAGCGACAGGGTCAATCAGCCCCAGCATTTT	CATSDRVNQPQHF
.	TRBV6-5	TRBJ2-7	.	TGTGCCAGCCTTACTAGACAGACATCGTTCTACGAGCAGTACTTC	CASLTRQTSFYEQYF
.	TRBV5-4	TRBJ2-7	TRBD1	TGTGCCAGCAGGGAAACGGGACAGGGGGCCGGGGAGCAGTACTTC	CASRETGQGAGEQYF
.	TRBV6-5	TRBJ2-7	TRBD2	TGTGCCAGCAGTTACTATTCGGGAGGGTGGGAGCAGTACTTC	CASSYYSGGWEQYF
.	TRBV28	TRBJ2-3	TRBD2	TGTGCCAGCAGTTTCCTCCTAGCGGGGTCCACAGATACGCAGTATTTT	CASSFLLAGSTDTQYF
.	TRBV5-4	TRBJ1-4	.	TGTGCCAGCAGACGGGACCATTGGGGGGATGAAAAACTGTTTTTT	CASRRDHWGDEKLFF
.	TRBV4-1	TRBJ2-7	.	TGCGCCAGCAGCCAAGTAGGAGGGTTCGAGCAGTACTTC	CASSQVGGFEQYF
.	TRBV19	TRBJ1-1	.	TGTGCCAGTAGCATCACAGAGAACACTGAAGCTTTCTTT	CASSITENTEAFF
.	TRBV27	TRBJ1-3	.	TGTGCCAGCAGTCCCCTCAGGGGCTCTGGAAACACCATATATTTT	CASSPLRGSGNTIYF
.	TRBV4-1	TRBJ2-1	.	TGCGCCAGCAGCCAAGAGGCCGGGAGAATCCTTACGGATGAGCAGTTCTTC	CASSQEAGRILTDEQFF
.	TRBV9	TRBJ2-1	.	TGTGCCAGCAGCTCAGGCCGGGACCACTCCTACAATGAGCAGTTCTTC	CASSSGRDHSYNEQFF
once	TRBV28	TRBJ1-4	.	TGTGCCAGCAGTTTGGTTCTTGCGAATGAAAAACTGTTTTTT	CASSLVLANEKLFF
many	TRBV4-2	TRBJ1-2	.	TGTGCCAGCAGCCAAGATGTAGGGTACTATGGCTACACCTTC	CASSQDVGYYGYTF